The source of this TCR beta chain is a study of T cells in Graves' hyperthyroidism and ophthalmopathy. V shed 5 bases and J shed 7 bases, with 15 bases lying between them. CDR3 size: 13 residues. Germline V CDR1 and CDR2: SGHVS, FQNEAQ. This clonotype was detected once. Its antigen is undetermined. General study findings and limits: Most clonotypes expanded in the thyroid (above 0.001) were also present in blood. Ophthalmopathy, which appeared later, was predicted by the model a median 6.5 months before onset.

Amplification targeted TCR beta CDR3 regions from RNA transcripts. HTBI primers were the set used in a first-round RT-PCR of the TCR CDR3. MiXCR was run by TCRdb on the multiplex PCR reads, yielding one entry per CDR3 protein. Of 550,000 to 700,000 distinct CDR3 sequences listed, roughly 46% are singletons. Exclusion of patients followed from uncontrolled infection, other autoimmune disease, pregnancy or lactation. Sequencing used peripheral blood or thyroid tissue (not recorded which). The rearrangement joins TRBV7-8 to TRBJ2-7, with D perhaps TRBD1 (6 bases). The TCR comes from an adult woman with Graves' disease, either hyperthyroidism or ophthalmopathy (not recorded which). The CDR3 sequence is CASSEGGIPEQYF. CDR3 coding DNA: TGTGCCAGCAGCGAAGGGGGAATACCGGAGCAGTACTTC.